The sequence of this TCR beta chain was determined in a study of tumor and adjacent non-tumor tissue in lung cancer. Study-level background: There were 11 to 13 adenocarcinoma, a couple of squamous cell carcinoma and 1 small cell lung cancer cases.

A modified ARM-PCR protocol with three rounds of nested PCR amplified TCRbeta. From the multiplex PCR reads, TCRdb called clonotypes with MiXCR, one entry per CDR3 protein. Among some 66,000 distinct CDR3 sequences, about 63% were seen once, and the ten largest hold under 35%. No cell sorting was done before RNA was extracted from the tissue. This non-tumor lung sample came from over 3 cm beyond the tumor edge. Between the trimmed V and J ends, which lost 4 bases and 5 bases, there was a span of 14 bases. The germline V gene has CDR1 MGHDK and CDR2 SYGVNS. CDR3 length: 14 amino acids. Study-wide results and caveats: In normal lung, the top 100 clones were significantly more dominant than in tumor.

Concerning this clonotype: Its antigen is as yet unknown.

The specimen was distant non-tumor lung tissue. The receptor was isolated from a man between 70 and 80 years old with non-small cell lung cancer. The V call is TRBV25-1, the J call TRBJ2-5; perhaps TRBD2 as D (5 bases). CDR3: CASSVRASSETQYF. CDR3 DNA sequence: TGTGCCAGCAGTGTTAGGGCTAGCTCGGAGACCCAGTACTTC.